This T cell receptor beta chain was captured by sequencing in a study of cytomegalovirus exposure and HLA in healthy donors. Study context: A prior study identified over 100 million unique TCR beta sequences from 200 million or so T cells.

Study-wide findings and caveats: Immune exposure was documented only through CMV serostatus.

The PCR was carried out with 60 Vbeta primers and 13 Jbeta primers. In the study's own analysis: In a later analysis, about 9.9 million of some 80 million unique beta chains occurred in at least two donors. Here immunoSEQ multiplex PCR was the method, and the copy in TCRdb shows in-frame clones only, minus some. The DNA was the basis for D and trimming; V, J and clone size are from that table. The data show tens of thousands of clones, about 64% seen once. For this clone: Its specificity is unknown.

Germline-derived CDR1 and CDR2 are SGHRS and YFSETQ. V shed 2 bases and J 0 bases; nucleotides not matched to a gene: 1. The CDR3 has 14 residues. The sequencing sample was made of PBMCs. This TCR derives from a man in his thirties or forties in good health and CMV-seropositive. This chain connects TRBV5-1 to TRBJ1-1; 7 nucleotides agree with TRBD1. CDR3 sequence reads: CASSLQGMNTEAFF. The CDR3 DNA reads as TGCGCCAGCAGCTTACAGGGGATGAACACTGAAGCTTTCTTT.